This T cell receptor (beta chain) was sequenced for a study of blood T cell repertoires in COVID-19. Whole-study context: Samples representing acute and convalescent COVID-19 were sourced from the United States, Italy and Spain. T cells, B-cell-depleted T cells, or PBMCs provided the cDNA or gDNA that served as material.

In the source study's methods: Reference gene primer amplification yielded estimated nucleated cell counts. Sequenced by immunoSEQ multiplex PCR; TCRdb stores in-frame clones only, minus some. The V and J calls and clone size were taken over from that table, and D and trimming were inferred from the DNA. The sample consists of some 200,000 clones, about 86% of them appearing once. Germline V CDR1 and CDR2: ENHRY, SYGVKD. The CDR3 extends over 14 amino acids. V gave up 10 bases and J gave up 3 bases; unmatched junction bases: 6. The clonotype was recovered from a young woman who had recovered from COVID-19. The chain joins TRBV10-3 to TRBJ1-4; TRBD1 matches 9 bases. The material sequenced was peripheral blood. The CDR3 spells CATHGTGPNEKLFF. The CDR3 DNA sequence: TGTGCCACCCACGGGACAGGGCCTAATGAAAAACTGTTTTTT.